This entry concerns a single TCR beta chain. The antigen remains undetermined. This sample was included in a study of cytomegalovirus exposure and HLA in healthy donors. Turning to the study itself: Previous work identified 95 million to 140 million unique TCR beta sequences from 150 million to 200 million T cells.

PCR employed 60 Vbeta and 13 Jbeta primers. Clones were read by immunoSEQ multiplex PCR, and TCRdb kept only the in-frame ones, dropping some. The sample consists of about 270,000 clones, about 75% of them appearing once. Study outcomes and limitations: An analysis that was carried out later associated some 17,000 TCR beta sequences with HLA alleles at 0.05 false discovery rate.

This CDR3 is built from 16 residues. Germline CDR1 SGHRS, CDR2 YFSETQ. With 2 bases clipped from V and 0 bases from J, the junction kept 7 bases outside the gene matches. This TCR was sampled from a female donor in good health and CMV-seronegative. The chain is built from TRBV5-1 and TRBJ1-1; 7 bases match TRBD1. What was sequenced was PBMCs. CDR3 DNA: TGCGCCAGCAGCTTTCAACCGGGACAGATGAACACTGAAGCTTTCTTT. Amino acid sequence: CASSFQPGQMNTEAFF.